A selection of T cell receptor beta chains follows, all from one sample in a study of blood T cells in healthy people across ages. Each CDR3 protein is one row after TCRdb ran MiXCR on the 5' RACE reads. This table has approximately 730,000 distinct CDR3 sequences, about 42% appearing once. Sequencing input: blood. These receptors all stem from an older woman in good health. Both conserved end residues are part of each CDR3. The D gene is left open where the match is weak. Size is omitted from some rows. Given values are once, few, many or a class for expanded clones.

.	TRBV5-4	TRBJ2-1	12	.	TGTGCCAGCAGCCACACTAGCACTGAGCAGTTCTTC	CASSHTSTEQFF
TRBD1	TRBV10-3	TRBJ2-1	16	many	TGTGCCATCAGTGAGTCGAGGGACAGTGTCAACAATGAGCAGTTCTTC	CAISESRDSVNNEQFF
.	TRBV20-1	TRBJ1-2	14	.	TGCAGTGCGTCGTCCTCGGAAAATAGCTATGGCTACACCTTC	CSASSSENSYGYTF
.	TRBV6-2/TRBV6-3	TRBJ2-7	12	few	TGTGCCAGCAGTACCGGGGGTTACGAGCAGTACTTC	CASSTGGYEQYF
.	TRBV18	TRBJ2-7	12	.	TGTGCCAGCTCCCCAGACAACGACGAGCAGTACTTC	CASSPDNDEQYF
.	TRBV20-1	TRBJ2-6	16	.	TGCAGTGCCTTACAGGGTTTTCCGTCAGGGGCCAACGTCCTGACTTTC	CSALQGFPSGANVLTF
TRBD2	TRBV28	TRBJ2-5	12	.	TGTGCCAGCCATAGCGGGAAAGAGACCCAGTACTTC	CASHSGKETQYF
.	TRBV2	TRBJ2-1	14	.	TGTGCCAGCAGTGATTCCGGGACCCCCCTCCTGGAGTTCTTC	CASSDSGTPLLEFF
.	TRBV5-8	TRBJ2-7	14	few	TGTGCCAGCAGCTTGGCAGGGGAAAGGAAATGGCAGTACTTC	CASSLAGERKWQYF
.	TRBV30	TRBJ1-2	12	.	TGTGCCTGGAGGCCCCACTTATTGGGCTACACCTTC	CAWRPHLLGYTF
TRBD2	TRBV3-1	TRBJ2-5	15	few	TGTGCCAGCAGCCAAGGCGGGGGGGCCGGAGAGACCCAGTACTTC	CASSQGGGAGETQYF
.	TRBV9	TRBJ2-5	15	.	TGTGCCAGCAGCGTGGAGGGGGGGGGAGGAGAGACCCAGTACTTC	CASSVEGGGGETQYF
TRBD1	TRBV7-9	TRBJ2-5	15	.	TGTGCCAGCAGCATCTGGACAGGGGGGGAAGAGACCCAGTACTTC	CASSIWTGGEETQYF
.	TRBV11-1	TRBJ2-6	21	many	TGTGCCAGCAGCCCGCTTAGAAGATCGGTCGCAGGGGACTCTGGGGCCAACGTCCTGACTTTC	CASSPLRRSVAGDSGANVLTF
TRBD1	TRBV6-2/TRBV6-3	TRBJ2-1	14	.	TGTGCCAGCAGTTACGCGGACAGGACCAATGAGCAGTTCTTC	CASSYADRTNEQFF
.	TRBV21-1	TRBJ2-1	14	.	TGTGCCAGCAGCAAAAGGTTGGCAGGGCCGAGGCCGTTCTTC	CASSKRLAGPRPFF
TRBD2	TRBV12-3/TRBV12-4	TRBJ2-7	15	.	TGTGCCAGCAGCCTGAGTGGGGGGGAGTACAATGAGCAGTACTTC	CASSLSGGEYNEQYF
TRBD2	TRBV24-1	TRBJ2-3	15	few	TGTGCCACCAGTGAAGGGACTATCCGTCGAGATACGCAGTATTTT	CATSEGTIRRDTQYF
.	TRBV20-1	TRBJ2-1	12	.	TGCAGTGCTAGAGATGGTGAGGCTGGCCGGTTCTTC	CSARDGEAGRFF
.	TRBV6-5	TRBJ2-7	16	few	TGTGCCAGCAGTTACGGAACAGGCTCGGGTGGCAACGAGCAGTACTTC	CASSYGTGSGGNEQYF
.	TRBV21-1	TRBJ1-1	16	few	TGTGCCAGCAGCCCGATGGGGGCAGGGGCGAACACTGAAGCTTTCTTT	CASSPMGAGANTEAFF
TRBD2	TRBV9	TRBJ2-3	16	.	TGTGCCAGCACCGAAGCCTTAGCGGGGATGGGGGATACGCAGTATTTT	CASTEALAGMGDTQYF
.	TRBV6-5	TRBJ2-3	14	.	TGTGCCAGCAGTGCCGGGACTGAAGCAGATACGCAGTATTTT	CASSAGTEADTQYF
.	TRBV12-3/TRBV12-4	TRBJ2-7	14	.	TGTGCCAGCAGGTCCGCTCCCGGAGGCTACGAGCAGTACTTC	CASRSAPGGYEQYF
.	TRBV4-2	TRBJ2-3	16	.	TGTGCCAGCAGCCAAGAGGTGGCAGAAAGCACAGATACGCAGTATTTT	CASSQEVAESTDTQYF
.	TRBV20-1	TRBJ1-5	16	.	TGCAGTGCTACAGAGTTTTCCCGGGGGAGCAATCAGCCCCAGCATTTT	CSATEFSRGSNQPQHF
TRBD1	TRBV10-3	TRBJ1-5	15	.	TGTGCCGTCAGTGAAACAGGGGATAGCAATCAGCCCCAGCATTTT	CAVSETGDSNQPQHF
.	TRBV10-3	TRBJ2-7	14	many	TGTGCCATCAGTTCCACAACGCCCTATAGAGAGCAGTACTTC	CAISSTTPYREQYF
TRBD2	TRBV7-2	TRBJ2-3	16	.	TGTGCCAGCCTCCAGGGAGCGGGAGGAGGGGAAGATACGCAGTATTTT	CASLQGAGGGEDTQYF
TRBD2	TRBV19	TRBJ2-5	16	.	TGTGCCAGTAGTATAGCCGGACTAGCGGGAGGAGAGACCCAGTACTTC	CASSIAGLAGGETQYF
TRBD2	TRBV20-1	TRBJ2-7	12	once	TGCAGTGCTGAGCGGGAGCACAACGAGCAGTACTTC	CSAEREHNEQYF
.	TRBV20-1	TRBJ2-1	16	.	TGCAGTGCTCCTCCTCTAGGGGCAGCAGCCTACAATGAGCAGTTCTTC	CSAPPLGAAAYNEQFF
.	TRBV12-3/TRBV12-4	TRBJ2-1	14	.	TGTGCCGGCAGTTTAGGGGATCGGATGAATGAGCAGTTCTTC	CAGSLGDRMNEQFF
TRBD2	TRBV7-8	TRBJ2-2	17	.	TGTGCCAGCAGCTTAGGACCGGGGAGGGGGAACACCGGGGAGCTGTTTTTT	CASSLGPGRGNTGELFF
TRBD1	TRBV4-3	TRBJ2-5	14	.	TGCGCCAGCAGCCAGAGGGACAGACAAGAGACCCAGTACTTC	CASSQRDRQETQYF
.	TRBV7-9	TRBJ2-7	15	few	TGTGCCAGCAGCCCGGGTGGGGGGCGCGTAGACGAGCAGTACTTC	CASSPGGGRVDEQYF
.	TRBV10-3	TRBJ2-5	15	many	TGTGCCATCAGTGCCGCCGGGACCAAGGCGGAGACCCAGTACTTC	CAISAAGTKAETQYF
.	TRBV29-1	TRBJ2-5	12	.	TGCAGCGTTGAACTGACAGCGGAGACCCAGTACTTC	CSVELTAETQYF
.	TRBV29-1	TRBJ2-3	14	.	TGCAGCGTTCGAGTAGGTGGCGGCACAGATACGCAGTATTTT	CSVRVGGGTDTQYF
.	TRBV4-2	TRBJ2-7	15	.	TGTGCCAGCAGCCAAGTGGCGGGGACAGCCTACGAGCAGTACTTC	CASSQVAGTAYEQYF
.	TRBV9	TRBJ1-4	14	.	TGTGCCAGCAGCGTAGGGGCGATCAATGAAAAACTGTTTTTT	CASSVGAINEKLFF
TRBD2	TRBV7-9	TRBJ2-1	19	.	TGTGCCAGCAGCTTAGGACTAGCTTTTTCATTGGGGACCTACAATGAGCAGTTCTTC	CASSLGLAFSLGTYNEQFF
TRBD1	TRBV12-3/TRBV12-4	TRBJ2-7	15	.	TGTGCCAGCAGTTCCCATGGGACAGGGGGCGACGAGCAGTACTTC	CASSSHGTGGDEQYF
.	TRBV18	TRBJ2-5	14	.	TGTGCCAGCTCACCACTCCGGGAGCACAATGAGCAGTACTTC	CASSPLREHNEQYF